The rows below give T cell receptor beta chains drawn from one sample of a study of T cells in tumors after PD-1 blockade. Only in-frame clones appear in the TCRdb table, and some are missing; sequencing was by immunoSEQ multiplex PCR. The table shows over 60,000 clones, with approximately 79% occurring only once. The sample was PBMCs, taken after anti-PD-1 treatment. The receptors here all came from a human donor with basal cell carcinoma. Both conserved end residues are part of each CDR3. The order of the fields is D gene, V gene, clone size, J gene, CDR3 DNA, CDR3 protein. D genes are given only for firm matches. A row's size may be missing; if present it is once, few, many or a size class.

TRBD1,TRBV6-1,few,TRBJ2-7,TGTGCCAGCAGTGAAACGAGGACAGGGATACACGAGCAGTACTTC,CASSETRTGIHEQYF
.,TRBV21-1,.,TRBJ2-1,TGTGCCAGCAACTGGGGGCAGGGGCGTTACAATGAGCAGTTCTTC,CASNWGQGRYNEQFF
.,TRBV3-1/TRBV3-2,few,TRBJ2-5,TGTGCCAGCAGCCGCTCCGGGACACGGGGACTGGAGACCCAGTACTTC,CASSRSGTRGLETQYF
.,TRBV5-6,.,TRBJ2-7,TGTGCCAGCAGCTTGGAGGACGAGCAGTACTTC,CASSLEDEQYF
TRBD1,TRBV6-6,few,TRBJ1-6,TGTGCCAGCAGTCAAGACAGGGGACGAAATTCACCCCTCCACTTT,CASSQDRGRNSPLHF
.,TRBV5-1,.,TRBJ1-2,TGCGCCAGCAGCTGGTCAGGGGAAGCTAACTATGGCTACACCTTC,CASSWSGEANYGYTF
.,TRBV6-5,.,TRBJ1-2,TGTGCCAGCAGTTACGCGGCAGGCGGGGTCTATGGCTACACCTTC,CASSYAAGGVYGYTF
.,TRBV19,once,TRBJ1-2,TGTGCCAGTAGTATAGATCTTAGGACAGCGAGAGCTAACTATGGCTACACCTTC,CASSIDLRTARANYGYTF
.,TRBV5-4,.,TRBJ1-2,TGTGCCAGCAGGGAGAGGACAGAGTTTAACTATGGCTACACCTTC,CASRERTEFNYGYTF
.,TRBV29-1,.,TRBJ2-1,TGCAGCGTTATGCGGGGAAGCAATGAGCAGTTCTTC,CSVMRGSNEQFF
.,TRBV7-9,medium-sized,TRBJ1-6,TGTGCCAGCAGCTCCCAGATATCTTATTCACCCCTCCACTTT,CASSSQISYSPLHF
TRBD1,TRBV3-1/TRBV3-2,.,TRBJ2-2,TGTGCCAGCAGCCCCGGACAGGGTTGGAACACCGGGGAGCTGTTTTTT,CASSPGQGWNTGELFF
TRBD2,TRBV7-2,once,TRBJ2-3,TGTGCCAGCACCCCAGGCTGGCGGGGGGGGGTTGGCACAGATACGCAGTATTTT,CASTPGWRGGVGTDTQYF
TRBD2,TRBV5-4,.,TRBJ2-7,TGTGCCAGCAGCTTGGACGCGGGGGGCGGTACCTACGAGCAGTACTTC,CASSLDAGGGTYEQYF
.,TRBV21-1,.,TRBJ1-1,TGTGCCAGCAGCAAAGAGGAGGGGGACACTGAAGCTTTCTTT,CASSKEEGDTEAFF
.,TRBV5-3,.,TRBJ1-1,TGTGCCAGAAGCTTACAAGGACCGAACACTGAAGCTTTCTTT,CARSLQGPNTEAFF
TRBD2,TRBV7-8,.,TRBJ2-1,TGTGCCAGCAGCTTAGTTAGCGGGGTGAGCTCCTACAATGAGCAGTTCTTC,CASSLVSGVSSYNEQFF
TRBD1,TRBV19,.,TRBJ1-3,TGTGCCAGTTCCGGACAGGCGAGCTCTGGAAACACCATATATTTT,CASSGQASSGNTIYF
TRBD2,TRBV18,.,TRBJ2-7,TGTGCCAGCTCACCACCCCCACTAGCGGGGCCCCTCTCCTACGAGCAGTACTTC,CASSPPPLAGPLSYEQYF
.,TRBV20-1,.,TRBJ1-3,TGCAGTGCTAGTGACCCTAGCTCTGGAAACACCATATATTTT,CSASDPSSGNTIYF
.,TRBV6-1,.,TRBJ2-6,TGTGCCAGCAGTGAAATTTCTGGGGCCAACGTCCTGACTTTC,CASSEISGANVLTF
.,TRBV2,.,TRBJ1-2,TGTGCCAGCAGATCACGGACGGCCGCGGGGGGTGGCTACACCTTC,CASRSRTAAGGGYTF
.,TRBV6-5,.,TRBJ1-5,TGTGCCAGCAGATCGGGGAAGTTCAATCAGCCCCAGCATTTT,CASRSGKFNQPQHF
TRBD1,TRBV25-1,.,TRBJ2-7,TGTGCCAGCAGTGAACCGGGGACAGGGCCCTACGAGCAGTACTTC,CASSEPGTGPYEQYF
TRBD1,TRBV10-3,once,TRBJ2-7,TGTGCCATCAGTGAGGCCAACAGGGGAGAGCAGTACTTC,CAISEANRGEQYF
.,TRBV2,few,TRBJ2-3,TGTGCCAGCAGTTTAGGGGGCACAGATACGCAGTATTTT,CASSLGGTDTQYF
.,TRBV7-2,.,TRBJ1-4,TGTGCCAGCAGGTCCCGTACGGGGGCGCTTGAAAAACTGTTTTTT,CASRSRTGALEKLFF
.,TRBV2,.,TRBJ1-6,TGTGCCAGCAGTTCCTTGAACTATAATTCACCCCTCCACTTT,CASSSLNYNSPLHF
TRBD2,TRBV6-4,.,TRBJ2-5,TGTGCCAGCAGTGATCTGACCGAAAGCGGGGGGGGGCACCGCCAAGAGACCCAGTACTTC,CASSDLTESGGGHRQETQYF
.,TRBV21-1,.,TRBJ1-5,TGTGCCAGCAGCAAGGGGATTACAGGGGAAGGACTGGGCAATCAGCCCCAGCATTTT,CASSKGITGEGLGNQPQHF
.,TRBV12-3/TRBV12-4,.,TRBJ1-2,TGTGCCAGCAGGGGAGGACAGCACTATGGCTACACCTTC,CASRGGQHYGYTF
.,TRBV5-1,once,TRBJ1-1,TGCGCCAGCAGCTTGGGGGGTAAGGACACTGAAGCTTTCTTT,CASSLGGKDTEAFF
TRBD2,TRBV7-2,.,TRBJ2-7,TGTGCCAGCAGCTCCTCGACCGGGACTAGAGCCTACGAGCAGTACTTC,CASSSSTGTRAYEQYF
.,TRBV18,.,TRBJ1-1,TGTGCCAGCTCACCACAGGGGCTGGGGACTGAAGCTTTCTTT,CASSPQGLGTEAFF
.,TRBV6-5,.,TRBJ1-2,TGTGCCAGCAGCGTCAATGGATGGGCTGGCTACACCTTC,CASSVNGWAGYTF
.,TRBV3-1/TRBV3-2,.,TRBJ1-3,TGTGCCAGCAGCGGCCGTATGGGAAACACCATATATTTT,CASSGRMGNTIYF
.,TRBV20-1,.,TRBJ1-2,TGCAGTGCTGGCTATGGCTACACCTTC,CSAGYGYTF
.,TRBV5-1,.,TRBJ1-1,TGCGCCAGCAGCTTGGTGGGCGTGAACACTGAAGCTTTCTTT,CASSLVGVNTEAFF
TRBD1,TRBV2,.,TRBJ2-2,TGTGCCAGCAGCACCGACAGGGCGAACACCGGGGAGCTGTTTTTT,CASSTDRANTGELFF
TRBD1,TRBV18,.,TRBJ2-2,TGTGCCAGCTCACCAGGGACAGCGAACACCGGGGAGCTGTTTTTT,CASSPGTANTGELFF
.,TRBV12-3/TRBV12-4,few,TRBJ2-2,TGTGCCAGCAGTTTGCTGCCCGGGGAGCTGTTTTTT,CASSLLPGELFF
TRBD1,TRBV5-1,once,TRBJ1-1,TGCGCCAGCAGCACCGGACAGGAAAAGAACACTGAAGCTTTCTTT,CASSTGQEKNTEAFF
.,TRBV27,.,TRBJ2-7,TGTGCCAGCAGTGCAAGGGAGCAGTACTTC,CASSAREQYF
TRBD2,TRBV4-1,.,TRBJ2-5,TGCGCCAGCAGCCTCCTAGCGGGGGTAGAGACCCAGTACTTC,CASSLLAGVETQYF
TRBD1,TRBV24-1,.,TRBJ1-5,TGTGCCACCAGTGATGCAGGGACAGCTCAGCCCCAGCATTTT,CATSDAGTAQPQHF
TRBD1,TRBV6-5,.,TRBJ1-6,TGTGCCAGCAGTTGGACAGGGGGCCGTAATTCACCCCTCCACTTT,CASSWTGGRNSPLHF
.,TRBV3-1/TRBV3-2,.,TRBJ1-2,TGTGCCAGCAGCCAAGTACAACAGGGCTATGGCTACACCTTC,CASSQVQQGYGYTF
.,TRBV7-9,few,TRBJ1-6,TGTGCCAGCAGCTCGGCAGGGACGGCAAAGCGGGCCCTCCACTTT,CASSSAGTAKRALHF